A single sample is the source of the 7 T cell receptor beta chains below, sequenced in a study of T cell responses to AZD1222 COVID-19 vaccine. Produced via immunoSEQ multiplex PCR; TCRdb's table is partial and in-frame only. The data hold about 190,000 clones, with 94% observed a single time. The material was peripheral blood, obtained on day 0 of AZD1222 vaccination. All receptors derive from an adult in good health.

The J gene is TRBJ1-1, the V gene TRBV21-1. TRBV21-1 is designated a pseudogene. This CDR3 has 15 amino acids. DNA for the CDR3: TGTGCCAGCAATCTGGGGGAGGAAGGCGACACTGAAGCTTTCTTT. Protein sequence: CASNLGEEGDTEAFF.

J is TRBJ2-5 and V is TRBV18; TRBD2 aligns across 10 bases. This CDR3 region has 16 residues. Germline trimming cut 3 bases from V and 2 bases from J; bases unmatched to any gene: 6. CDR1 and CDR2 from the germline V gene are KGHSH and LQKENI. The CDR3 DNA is TGTGCCAGCTCACCGTTCCGGACTAGCGGACAAGAGACCCAGTACTTC. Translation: CASSPFRTSGQETQYF.

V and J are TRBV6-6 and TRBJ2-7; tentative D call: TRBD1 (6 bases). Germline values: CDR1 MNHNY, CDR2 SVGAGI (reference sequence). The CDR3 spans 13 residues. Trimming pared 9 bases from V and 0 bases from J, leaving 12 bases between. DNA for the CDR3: TGTGCCAGTACCGGGACAACCTCCTACGAGCAGTACTTC. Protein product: CASTGTTSYEQYF.

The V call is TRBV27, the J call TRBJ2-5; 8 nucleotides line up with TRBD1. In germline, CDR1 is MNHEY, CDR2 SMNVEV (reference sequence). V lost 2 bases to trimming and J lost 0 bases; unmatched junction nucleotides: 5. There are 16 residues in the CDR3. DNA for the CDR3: TGTGCCAGCAGTTTAGGACAGGGAAGACACCAAGAGACCCAGTACTTC. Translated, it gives CASSLGQGRHQETQYF.

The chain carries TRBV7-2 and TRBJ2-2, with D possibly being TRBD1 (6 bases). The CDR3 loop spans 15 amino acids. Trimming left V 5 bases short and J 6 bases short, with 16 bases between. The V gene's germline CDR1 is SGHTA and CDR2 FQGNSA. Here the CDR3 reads CASSPPRGVAGELFF. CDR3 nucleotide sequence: TGTGCCAGCAGCCCACCCAGGGGTGTCGCCGGGGAGCTGTTTTTT.

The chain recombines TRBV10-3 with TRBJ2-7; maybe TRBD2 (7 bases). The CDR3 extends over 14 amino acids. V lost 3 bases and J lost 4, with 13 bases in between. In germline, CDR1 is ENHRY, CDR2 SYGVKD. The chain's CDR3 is CAISEDRGGYEQYF. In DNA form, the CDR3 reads TGTGCCATCAGTGAAGATAGGGGGGGATACGAGCAGTACTTC.

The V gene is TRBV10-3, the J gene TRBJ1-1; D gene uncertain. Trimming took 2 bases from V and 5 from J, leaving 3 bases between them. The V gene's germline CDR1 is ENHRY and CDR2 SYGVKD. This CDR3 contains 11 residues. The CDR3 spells CAISEGTEAFF. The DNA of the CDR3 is TGTGCCATCAGTGAGGGGACTGAAGCTTTCTTT.